The clone carrying this T cell receptor (beta chain) was seen a handful of times. The assay was immunoSEQ multiplex PCR, and TCRdb's table has in-frame clones only and misses some. The sample records fewer than 130,000 clones, approximately 65% being singletons. The sample originates from a study of shared clonotypes between healthy human individuals. This TCR was sampled from a woman aged 30 to 39 in good health. The sequenced sample consisted of memory CD8+ T cells sorted from blood. Subset given: CD45RO+ cells pooled with CCR7-negative TemRA cells.

The CDR3 coding sequence is TGTGCCAGCAGTTCACGACTTGCGGGAGTTAAAGAGACCCAGTACTTC. It encodes CASSSRLAGVKETQYF. The chain uses TRBV6-6 and TRBJ2-5; 7 bases match TRBD2. This CDR3 has 16 residues. The V and J ends lost 4 bases and 3 bases, in that order; junction bases with no gene match: 11. Germline V lookup: CDR1 MNHNY, CDR2 SVGAGI (reference sequence).